The clone carrying this T cell receptor (beta chain) was recorded a few times. Its specificity is unknown. Just one base apart from a much larger clone, this may be a read error. This entry is derived from a study of neurological immune-mediated disorders. The length of the CDR3 is 15 residues. Synthesis of cDNA was carried out by template-switch 5'RACE. The reaction used 10-nucleotide random UMIs. Via MiXCR, TCRdb re-called the 5' RACE reads, giving one row per CDR3 protein. The sample consists of some 83,000 distinct CDR3 sequences, around 2.6% of them appearing once. Study-wide results and caveats: Across subjects, no CDR3 amino acid sequence appeared in expanded clones of more than one subject, a finding that suggested private repertoires in all groups. There was no association between the multiple sclerosis repertoire cluster and any clinical or MRI feature.

The sequenced sample was PBMCs. The receptor was derived from a woman in her thirties with multiple sclerosis. The V gene is TRBV12-3 or TRBV12-4, the J gene TRBJ1-5; D is undetermined. This chain's CDR3 is CASSFHRDYNQHQHF. The CDR3 DNA reads TGTGCCAGCAGTTTCCATAGAGACTACAATCAGCACCAGCATTTT.